Following are 24 T cell receptor beta chains from one sample sequenced in a study of T-cell memory formation after mild COVID-19. TCRdb fed the 5' RACE reads into MiXCR, producing one record per CDR3 protein. The sample yields 450,000 or so distinct CDR3 sequences, over 15% seen once. The sequencing sample was made of PBMCs or a T cell subset sorted from them (not recorded which). The receptors shown here come from an adult woman who had mild COVID-19 (a few samples of this study predate the infection). Cell type and time point are not known.

The chain uses TRBV11-2 and TRBJ2-5; 10 bases fit TRBD2. There are 17 residues in the CDR3. The junction had 11 bases not matched to a gene; V was cut back by 4 bases and J by 3 bases. Per germline, CDR1 SGHAT and CDR2 FQNNGV. The DNA of the CDR3 is TGTGCCAGCAGCTCGGGGTCACTAGCGGGATACAAAGAGACCCAGTACTTC. It yields the protein CASSSGSLAGYKETQYF.

This clonotype was recorded at least ten times. The DNA for the CDR3 is TGCGCCAGCAGCTTGGAGTCCACGTCCGGAACCGGGGAGCTGTTTTTT. Translation gives CASSLESTSGTGELFF. This sequence joins TRBV5-1 and TRBJ2-2, with no clear D. V was trimmed by 0 bases and J by 5 bases, leaving 14 bases between them. The V gene's germline CDR1 is SGHRS and CDR2 YFSETQ. The CDR3 is 16 amino acids.

This sequence joins TRBV12-3 or TRBV12-4 and TRBJ1-1; TRBD1 aligns across 7 bases. V dropped 7 bases and J dropped 1; count of bases not matched to a gene: 6. The CDR3 is 14 amino acids. The CDR3 protein is CASTQGGRNTEAFF. In DNA form, the CDR3 reads TGTGCCAGCACGCAAGGGGGCAGGAACACTGAAGCTTTCTTT.

This clonotype has just a few counts. Here the CDR3 DNA reads TGTGCCAGCAGTAAGACTAGCGGGAGCAATGAGCAGTTCTTC. Translating gives CASSKTSGSNEQFF. J is TRBJ2-1 and V is TRBV12-3 or TRBV12-4, with 12 nucleotides matching TRBD2. Germline trimming cut 5 bases from V and 6 bases from J; bases unmatched to any gene: 2. This CDR3 contains 14 residues.

The sample holds a few counts of this clonotype. The V and J genes are TRBV5-1 and TRBJ1-6, with D hard to call. Deletions cut 6 bases from V and 7 bases from J, with 14 bases between. Germline CDR1 reads SGHRS; CDR2 reads YFSETQ. This CDR3 region has 14 residues. CDR3 in DNA: TGCGCCAGCACGTCAGAGGGTCTAAATTCACCCCTCCACTTT. It encodes CASTSEGLNSPLHF.

The chain is built from TRBV14 and TRBJ2-7, with unresolved D. The V and J ends lost 3 bases and 5 bases respectively, with 11 bases between them. Germline CDR1 reads SGHDN; CDR2 reads FVKESK. The CDR3 has 13 residues. The CDR3 loop reads CASSHSRRDEQYF. In DNA, the CDR3 is TGTGCCAGCAGCCACTCCCGTCGGGACGAGCAGTACTTC.

The chain recombines TRBV7-6 with TRBJ2-1, with 10 bases matching TRBD2. Germline-derived CDR1 and CDR2 are SGHVS and FNYEAQ. The CDR3 runs 16 residues. The V and J ends lost 0 bases and 7 bases, in that order; junction bases with no gene match: 6. The DNA for the CDR3 is TGTGCCAGCAGCTTAGCTGCGGCTAGCGGGAGTAATGAGCAGTTCTTC. It encodes CASSLAAASGSNEQFF.

This clonotype was seen just once. V is TRBV15 and J is TRBJ2-3, with 12 bases that match TRBD2. The CDR3 contains 17 residues. The V and J ends lost 2 bases and 3 bases, in that order; junction bases with no gene match: 6. Germline V lookup: CDR1 LNHNV, CDR2 YYDKDF (reference sequence). The CDR3 DNA sequence: TGTGCCACCAGCAGACCAACGGGGACTAGCGGGACAGATACGCAGTATTTT. This translates into CATSRPTGTSGTDTQYF. The complete variable domain, with remaining parts taken from reference TRBV15 and TRBJ2-3, reads DAMVIQNPRYQVTQFGKPVTLSCSQTLNHNVMYWYQQKSSQAPKLLFHYYDKDFNNEADTPDNFQSRRPNTSFCFLDIRSPGLGDTAMYLCATSRPTGTSGTDTQYFGPGTRLTVL.

This clonotype was seen more than once but under ten times. V usage is TRBV6-2 or TRBV6-3 and J usage is TRBJ2-2, with D possibly matching TRBD2 (5 bases). Germline CDR1 and CDR2: MNHEY and SVGEGT. The germline V and J ends were trimmed by 4 bases and 3 bases, with 15 bases remaining between them. This CDR3 is 16 amino acids long. The CDR3 region is CASSLWGVGDTGELFF. The CDR3 bases are TGTGCCAGCAGTTTATGGGGAGTCGGGGACACCGGGGAGCTGTTTTTT.

This clonotype has a single count. This chain links TRBV6-2 or TRBV6-3 with TRBJ2-1; D remains ambiguous. The CDR3 runs 17 residues. Per germline, CDR1 MNHEY and CDR2 SVGEGT. Trimming removed 5 bases from V and 3 bases from J, with 20 bases in between. CDR3 sequence reads: CASSLDPYYRDYNEQFF. CDR3 nucleotide sequence: TGTGCCAGCAGTCTGGACCCGTACTACCGTGACTACAATGAGCAGTTCTTC.

This clonotype was counted between two and nine times. The chain recombines TRBV29-1 with TRBJ1-2; D remains unclear. The CDR3 has 12 residues. Germline assignment: CDR1 SQVTM and CDR2 ANQGSEA. V was shortened by 6 bases and J by 2 bases, with 10 bases between the two germline ends. CDR3 sequence: CSVLTGNYGYTF. DNA for the CDR3: TGCAGCGTCTTGACGGGAAACTATGGCTACACCTTC. The variable domain in full, completed from reference TRBV29-1 and TRBJ1-2, reads SAVISQKPSRDICQRGTSLTIQCQVDSQVTMMFWYRQQPGQSLTLIATANQGSEATYESGFVIDKFPISRPNLTFSTLTVSNMSPEDSSIYLCSVLTGNYGYTFGSGTRLTVV.

The chain carries TRBV7-9 and TRBJ2-7, with TRBD2 matching over 8 bases. J gave up 0 bases and V 4 bases, and 14 bases lay outside the gene matches. This CDR3 contains 18 residues. Germline CDR1 and CDR2: SEHNR and FQNEAQ (reference sequence). The CDR3 DNA reads TGTGCCAGCAGCTCACCGTTGAGTTCTAGCGGGCACTCCTACGAGCAGTACTTC. Its protein is CASSSPLSSSGHSYEQYF. Drawing the rest from reference TRBV7-9 and TRBJ2-7, the complete variable domain is DTGVSQNPRHKITKRGQNVTFRCDPISEHNRLYWYRQTLGQGPEFLTYFQNEAQLEKSRLLSDRFSAERPKGSFSTLEIQRTEQGDSAMYLCASSSPLSSSGHSYEQYFGPGTRLTVT.

This clonotype was seen just once. The rearrangement uses TRBV10-2 and TRBJ2-3; 8 bases agree with TRBD1. Germline CDR1 WSHSY, CDR2 SAAADI. The J segment lost 0 bases and the V segment lost 2 bases, leaving 4 bases of the junction unmatched. This CDR3 has 16 residues. The CDR3 sequence is CASSETGGTSTDTQYF. In DNA, the CDR3 is TGCGCCAGCAGTGAGACAGGGGGGACTAGCACAGATACGCAGTATTTT.

The J gene is TRBJ1-1, the V gene TRBV7-9; D gene ambiguous. Germline V gene data show CDR1 as SEHNR and CDR2 as FQNEAQ (reference sequence). This CDR3 comprises 14 residues. Trimming took off 2 bases at V and 5 bases at J, with 12 bases between the two ends. For the CDR3, the DNA is TGTGCCAGCAGCTTAAGTAGCCAGACGACTGAAGCTTTCTTT. This translates into CASSLSSQTTEAFF.

This clonotype was counted only a few times. The rearrangement uses TRBV9 and TRBJ2-6; the D gene is possibly TRBD2 (6 bases). V was clipped by 0 bases and J by 0 bases, with 13 bases between them. The CDR3 is 18 residues long. Germline CDR1 is SGDLS and CDR2 is YYNGEE. Here the CDR3 reads CASSVGGGVVSGANVLTF. The CDR3 bases are TGTGCCAGCAGCGTAGGTGGAGGGGTAGTCTCTGGGGCCAACGTCCTGACTTTC. The whole variable domain, remainder taken from reference TRBV9 and TRBJ2-6, is DSGVTQTPKHLITATGQRVTLRCSPRSGDLSVYWYQQSLDQGLQFLIQYYNGEERAKGNILERFSAQQFPDLHSELNLSSLELGDSALYFCASSVGGGVVSGANVLTFGAGSRLTVL.

At least ten counts were recorded for this clonotype. The chain combines TRBV7-2 with TRBJ2-7, with a weak D call TRBD2 (6 bases). The germline V and J ends were trimmed by 5 bases and 0 bases, with 20 bases remaining between them. The CDR3 consists of 17 residues. Germline assignment: CDR1 SGHTA and CDR2 FQGNSA. CDR3 residues: CASSPRHGGTSSYEQYF. In nucleotides, the CDR3 is TGTGCCAGCAGCCCCAGGCACGGCGGGACTTCCTCCTACGAGCAGTACTTC.

This clonotype was seen more than once but under ten times. The chain combines TRBV7-9 with TRBJ2-1; D remains unclear. This CDR3 is 14 amino acids long. Germline CDR1 reads SEHNR; CDR2 reads FQNEAQ (reference sequence). Trimming stripped 5 bases from V and 7 bases from J, with 15 bases between. In DNA form, the CDR3 reads TGTGCCAGCAGCCAAACTCGCCCTAGGAATGAGCAGTTCTTC. This sequence encodes CASSQTRPRNEQFF.

This clonotype appeared a few times. The chain combines TRBV9 with TRBJ2-1; D possibly uses TRBD1 or TRBD2 (6 bases each). Germline lookup yields CDR1 SGDLS and CDR2 YYNGEE. The ends were cut back, 1 base at V and 12 bases at J, with 17 bases in the middle. This CDR3 contains 14 residues. CDR3: CASSVNTGGTRQFF. In DNA form, the CDR3 reads TGTGCCAGCAGCGTAAACACCGGGGGCACCCGGCAGTTCTTC.

The chain joins TRBV6-1 to TRBJ1-6; a possible D gene is TRBD1 (6 bases). The CDR3 is 14 amino acids. The V gene's germline CDR1 is MNHNS and CDR2 SASEGT. V lost 5 bases and J 10 bases, leaving 15 bases between the germline ends. The CDR3 nucleotides are TGTGCCAGCAGTTCCAGGGGCCCAGGCTCACCCCTCCACTTT. Translated, it gives CASSSRGPGSPLHF.

The V call is TRBV18, the J call TRBJ1-2; D is unresolved. The CDR3 sequence is 18 residues long. Germline V gene data show CDR1 as KGHSH and CDR2 as LQKENI. Deletions cut 3 bases from V and 1 base from J, with 21 bases between. CDR3 sequence: CASSPRAGPTKFNYGYTF. As DNA, the CDR3 is TGTGCCAGCTCACCCAGAGCGGGCCCCACTAAATTTAACTATGGCTACACCTTC.

There are a few counts of this clonotype. The chain joins TRBV5-1 to TRBJ2-1, with 10 bases that match TRBD1. V shed 7 bases, J shed 7 bases, and the junction held 8 bases outside the gene matches. The germline V gene has CDR1 SGHRS and CDR2 YFSETQ. The CDR3 contains 14 residues. The CDR3 bases are TGCGCCAGCGAGACGAGACAGGGGGCAAATGAGCAGTTCTTC. Translation: CASETRQGANEQFF.

The V and J genes are TRBV19 and TRBJ2-1; 9 positions agree with TRBD2. This CDR3 comprises 15 residues. Germline CDR1 and CDR2: LNHDA and SQIVND (reference sequence). J was trimmed by 8 bases and V by 1 base; bases with no gene match: 6. The DNA of the CDR3 is TGTGCCAGTAGTATAGGTACTAGCGGGTACGATGAGCAGTTCTTC. Translating gives CASSIGTSGYDEQFF.

Only a few counts were recorded for this clonotype. The junction differs from germline at one of its ends, possibly a read error. The genes are TRBV14 and TRBJ2-1; the D is unclear. The germline V gene has CDR1 SGHDN and CDR2 FVKESK. This CDR3 contains 11 residues. CDR3 sequence reads: CASSQEYEQFF. CDR3 coding DNA: TGTGCCAGCAGTCAAGAATATGAGCAGTTCTTC. Full variable domain (missing parts from reference TRBV14 and TRBJ2-1): EAGVTQFPSHSVIEKGQTVTLRCDPISGHDNLYWYRRVMGKEIKFLLHFVKESKQDESGMPNNRFLAERTGGTYSTLKVQPAELEDSGVYFCASSQEYEQFFGPGTRLTVL.

This clonotype was counted many times. The chain joins TRBV9 to TRBJ1-2; tentative D call: TRBD1 (6 bases). CDR3 length equals 15 residues. Trimming stripped 0 bases from V and 6 bases from J, with 15 bases between. Per germline, CDR1 SGDLS and CDR2 YYNGEE. CDR3: CASSVGPTGSHGYTF. CDR3 DNA sequence: TGTGCCAGCAGCGTAGGACCTACAGGGAGCCATGGCTACACCTTC.